This T cell receptor beta chain was found in a study of post-analysis software for immune sequencing data. General study results and limits: Five or six TRBV segments, TRBV5-6, TRBV5-1 and TRBV20-1 among them, were found more frequent in patients than controls.

From germline, CDR1 is MNHNS and CDR2 SASEGT. The CDR3 sequence is 18 residues long. After removal of 7 bases from V and 7 bases from J, the junction contained 20 bases not matched to a gene. TCR beta cDNA libraries had unique molecular identifiers. TCRdb called the PCR reads again in MiXCR, with one record for every CDR3 protein. The repertoire consists of approximately 250,000 distinct CDR3 sequences, with 30% to 45% occurring once and the leading ten covering 4.5% to 5.5%. This clonotype was recorded at least ten times. Its antigen is currently unknown. The chain has TRBV6-1 and TRBJ1-5; TRBD1 aligns across 9 bases. The receptor was derived from a girl between 10 and 17 years old with multiple sclerosis. The specimen sequenced was blood. The DNA of the CDR3 is TGTGCCAGCATGGGATCGTCGGGACAGGGAGGGCATCGCCAGCCCCAGCATTTT. It codes for CASMGSSGQGGHRQPQHF.